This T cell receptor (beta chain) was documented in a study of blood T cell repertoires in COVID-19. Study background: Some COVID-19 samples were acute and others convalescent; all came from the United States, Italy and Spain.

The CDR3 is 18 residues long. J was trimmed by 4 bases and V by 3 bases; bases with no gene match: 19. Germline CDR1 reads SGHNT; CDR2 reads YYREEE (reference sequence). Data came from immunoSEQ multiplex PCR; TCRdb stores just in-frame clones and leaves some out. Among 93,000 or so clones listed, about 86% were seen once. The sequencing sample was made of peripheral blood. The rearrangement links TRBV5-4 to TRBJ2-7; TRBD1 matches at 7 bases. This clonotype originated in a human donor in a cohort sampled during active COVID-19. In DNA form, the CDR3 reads TGTGCCAGCAGCTCCGCCGGACAGGCTAGGGGGCGAACATACGAGCAGTACTTC. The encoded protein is CASSSAGQARGRTYEQYF.